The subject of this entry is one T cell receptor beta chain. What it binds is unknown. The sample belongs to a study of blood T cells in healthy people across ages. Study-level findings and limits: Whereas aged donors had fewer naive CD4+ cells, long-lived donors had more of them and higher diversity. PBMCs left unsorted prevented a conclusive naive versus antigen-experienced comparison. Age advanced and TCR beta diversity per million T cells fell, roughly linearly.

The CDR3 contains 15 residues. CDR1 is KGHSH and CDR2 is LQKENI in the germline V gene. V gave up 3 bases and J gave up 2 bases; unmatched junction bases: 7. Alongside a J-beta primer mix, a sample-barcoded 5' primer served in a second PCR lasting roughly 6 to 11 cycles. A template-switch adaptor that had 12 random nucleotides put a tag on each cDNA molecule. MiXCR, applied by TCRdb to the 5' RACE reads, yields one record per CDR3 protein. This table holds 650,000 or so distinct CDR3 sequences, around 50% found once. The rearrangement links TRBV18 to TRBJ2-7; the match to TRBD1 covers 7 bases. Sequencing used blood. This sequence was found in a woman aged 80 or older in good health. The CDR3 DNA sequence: TGTGCCAGCTCACCCAGGGGGATCGGGGCCTACGAGCAGTACTTC. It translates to CASSPRGIGAYEQYF.